The 13 T cell receptor beta chains below come from one sample, sequenced in a study of T cell repertoires in cytomegalovirus infection (dated by TCRdb to about 2019). Sequenced using an Illumina HiSeq 1500. TCRdb reprocessing: public reads trimmed at Q25 with fastp, clones called with MiXCR, in-frame beta chains kept. Here each entry gathers all rows of one CDR3 protein and keeps the most common genes and DNA. Counted in this sample were approximately 200,000 distinct CDR3 sequences; 25% to 30% of them appeared once. The ten most abundant clones make up 31% of the sample. Material: PBMCs. These receptors all stem from a human donor in good health (CMV status not recorded). Some clones in this sample may be carry-over from other donors' samples.

The gene calls are TRBV5-6 and TRBJ1-1, with D unclear. The CDR3 totals 15 residues. CDR1 and CDR2 from the germline V gene are SGHDT and YYEEEE. Deletions cut 7 bases from V and 5 bases from J, with 21 bases between. The CDR3 reads CASHGRRRIQTEAFF. CDR3 DNA sequence: TGTGCCAGCCACGGGCGGAGGAGGATTCAGACTGAAGCTTTCTTT.

This clonotype was counted a few times. Written as DNA, the CDR3 is TGCGCCAGCAGCTCCGGACGAGCTAGGACTAATGAAAAACTGTTTTTT. Protein product: CASSSGRARTNEKLFF. The rearrangement links TRBV5-1 to TRBJ1-4, with D unclear. Trimming took 3 bases from V and 2 from J, leaving 14 bases between them. CDR3 length equals 16 residues. Germline CDR1 SGHRS, CDR2 YFSETQ.

V gene TRBV7-9 combines with J gene TRBJ1-1; TRBD1 matches at 9 bases. CDR3 length: 16 amino acids. With V trimmed by 5 bases and J by 3 bases, 10 bases remained unmatched. In germline, CDR1 is SEHNR, CDR2 FQNEAQ (reference sequence). CDR3 in amino acids: CASSLYRGRGDTEAFF. The CDR3 region has the DNA TGTGCCAGCAGCCTCTACAGGGGGCGAGGGGACACTGAAGCTTTCTTT.

This clonotype has at least ten counts. The V call is TRBV7-8, the J call TRBJ1-5; tentatively, D is TRBD1 (5 bases). The V and J ends lost 4 bases and 5 bases respectively, with 12 bases between them. Germline assignment: CDR1 SGHVS and CDR2 FQNEAQ. This CDR3 has 14 residues. The CDR3 coding sequence is TGTGCCAGCAGCTCCAGGGCGGACTATCAGCCCCAGCATTTT. It yields the protein CASSSRADYQPQHF.

The chain recombines TRBV7-3 with TRBJ1-1; D gene unclear. Trimming left V 5 bases short and J 1 base short, with 11 bases between. The germline V gene has CDR1 SGHTA and CDR2 FQGTGA. This CDR3 region has 14 residues. The CDR3 region is CASSLLTANTEAFF. Written as DNA, the CDR3 is TGTGCCAGCAGCCTTCTCACGGCGAACACTGAAGCTTTCTTT.

This clonotype was observed a handful of times. V and J are TRBV11-2 and TRBJ2-1; D is uncertain. V lost 5 bases and J lost 8, with 13 bases in between. Germline-derived CDR1 and CDR2 are SGHAT and FQNNGV. There are 13 residues in the CDR3. CDR3: CASSRPPGDEQFF. The CDR3 DNA follows: TGTGCCAGCAGCCGCCCTCCTGGCGATGAGCAGTTCTTC.

The chain carries TRBV5-1 and TRBJ1-1; 8 positions match TRBD1. Germline values: CDR1 SGHRS, CDR2 YFSETQ. The CDR3 covers 12 residues. V shed 9 bases, J shed 3 bases, and the junction held 4 bases outside the gene matches. The CDR3: CATSTGDTEAFF. CDR3 sequence (DNA): TGCGCCACCTCGACAGGGGACACTGAAGCTTTCTTT. The variable domain in full, with the rest retrieved from reference TRBV5-1 and TRBJ1-1, is KAGVTQTPRYLIKTRGQQVTLSCSPISGHRSVSWYQQTPGQGLQFLFEYFSETQRNKGNFPGRFSGRQFSNSRSEMNVSTLELGDSALYLCATSTGDTEAFFGQGTRLTVV.

The chain employs TRBV6-1 and TRBJ1-1, with 9 positions matching TRBD1. Germline V gene lookup returns CDR1 MNHNS and CDR2 SASEGT. The length of the CDR3 is 15 residues. The V gene end was trimmed by 8 bases and the J gene end by 5 bases; junction bases not matched to a gene: 12. CDR3 region: CASGGTGRFWTEAFF. The DNA for the CDR3 is TGTGCCAGCGGAGGGACAGGGAGGTTTTGGACTGAAGCTTTCTTT.

This clonotype has only a few counts. This rearrangement joins TRBV7-3 to TRBJ2-1, with D maybe TRBD1 (5 bases). This CDR3 spans 13 amino acids. The V end was cut by 3 bases, the J end by 10 bases, with 13 bases between. Per germline, CDR1 SGHTA and CDR2 FQGTGA. As DNA, the CDR3 is TGTGCCAGCAGCTTTGACGAACGGACAGAGCAGTTCTTC. This translates into CASSFDERTEQFF.

The chain couples TRBV5-6 to TRBJ2-3, with 9 positions matching TRBD2. V was pared by 0 bases and J by 1 base, with 3 bases of the junction left unmatched. Looked up from germline, CDR1 is SGHDT and CDR2 is YYEEEE. The CDR3 has 16 amino acids. The CDR3 DNA sequence: TGTGCCAGCAGCTTGGGGGTAGCGGGGGGCACAGATACGCAGTATTTT. Translation gives CASSLGVAGGTDTQYF.

V is TRBV5-1 and J is TRBJ2-3; D gene uncertain. Germline lookup yields CDR1 SGHRS and CDR2 YFSETQ. The V and J ends lost 4 bases and 0 bases respectively, with 12 bases between them. This CDR3 has 15 amino acids. CDR3 in DNA: TGCGCCAGCAGCCGTGAACTCACGAGCACAGATACGCAGTATTTT. It encodes CASSRELTSTDTQYF. Filled out from reference TRBV5-1 and TRBJ2-3, the complete variable domain reads KAGVTQTPRYLIKTRGQQVTLSCSPISGHRSVSWYQQTPGQGLQFLFEYFSETQRNKGNFPGRFSGRQFSNSRSEMNVSTLELGDSALYLCASSRELTSTDTQYFGPGTRLTVL.

This clonotype appeared many times. V usage is TRBV7-2 and J usage is TRBJ2-2; 8 bases are a match to TRBD2. The length of the CDR3 is 16 residues. Per the germline V gene, CDR1 is SGHTA and CDR2 is FQGNSA. V dropped 5 bases and J dropped 4; count of bases not matched to a gene: 9. The CDR3 DNA reads TGTGCCAGCAGCCCTTATAGCGGGATTAGCACCGGGGAGCTGTTTTTT. It encodes CASSPYSGISTGELFF.

This clonotype was seen more than once but under ten times. The chain couples TRBV12-3 or TRBV12-4 to TRBJ2-7; weak D call: TRBD2 (6 bases). Trimming left V 5 bases short and J 7 bases short, with 24 bases between. CDR3 length equals 16 residues. The CDR3 reads CASSPRIAASLAEQYF. The CDR3 DNA follows: TGTGCCAGCAGTCCCCGGATAGCGGCCTCCCTAGCGGAGCAGTACTTC.